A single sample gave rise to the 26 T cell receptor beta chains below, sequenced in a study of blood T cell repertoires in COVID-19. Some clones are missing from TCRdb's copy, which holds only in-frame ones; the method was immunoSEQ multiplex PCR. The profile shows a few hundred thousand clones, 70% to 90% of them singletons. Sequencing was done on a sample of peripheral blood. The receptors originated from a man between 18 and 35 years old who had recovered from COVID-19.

DNA of the CDR3: TGTGCCAGCCCTAGGACTATCACAAACCCCTACAATGAGCAGTTCTTC. Translating gives CASPRTITNPYNEQFF. This chain connects TRBV21-1 to TRBJ2-1; the DNA was not compared with TRBD2, the D call given in the table. TRBV21-1 is designated a pseudogene. The CDR3 is 16 residues long.

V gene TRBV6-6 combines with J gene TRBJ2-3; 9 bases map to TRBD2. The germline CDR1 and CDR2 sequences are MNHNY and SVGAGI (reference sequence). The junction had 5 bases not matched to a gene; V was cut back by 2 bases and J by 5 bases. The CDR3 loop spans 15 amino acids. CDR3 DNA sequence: TGTGCCAGCAGTTACGATGGGACTAGCCGAGATACGCAGTATTTT. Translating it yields CASSYDGTSRDTQYF.

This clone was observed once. The CDR3 loop is CASSTNAPRGEAFF. The DNA of the CDR3 is TGTGCCAGTAGTACAAACGCCCCCAGGGGTGAAGCTTTCTTT. J is TRBJ1-1 and V is TRBV19; D possibly corresponds to TRBD1 (6 bases). Trimming took 4 bases from V and 7 from J, leaving 16 bases between them. Germline values: CDR1 LNHDA, CDR2 SQIVND (reference sequence). CDR3 size: 14 residues.

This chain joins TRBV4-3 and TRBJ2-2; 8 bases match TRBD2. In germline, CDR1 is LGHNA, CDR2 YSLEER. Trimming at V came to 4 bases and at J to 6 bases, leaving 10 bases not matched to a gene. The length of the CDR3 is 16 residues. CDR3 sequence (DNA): TGCGCCAGCAGCCCAGCCTTCCGGGGGGGACCCGGGGAGCTGTTTTTT. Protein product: CASSPAFRGGPGELFF.

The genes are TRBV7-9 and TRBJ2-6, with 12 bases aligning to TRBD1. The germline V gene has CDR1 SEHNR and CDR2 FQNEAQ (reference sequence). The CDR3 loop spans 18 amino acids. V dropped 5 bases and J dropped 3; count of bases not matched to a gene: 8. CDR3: CASSPPGQGAFGANVLTF. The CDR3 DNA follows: TGTGCCAGCAGCCCCCCGGGACAGGGGGCTTTTGGGGCCAACGTCCTGACTTTC.

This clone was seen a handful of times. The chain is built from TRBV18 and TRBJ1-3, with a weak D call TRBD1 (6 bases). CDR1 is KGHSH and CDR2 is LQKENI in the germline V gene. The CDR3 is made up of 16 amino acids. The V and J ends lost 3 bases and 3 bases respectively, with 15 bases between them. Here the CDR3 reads CASSPLDRPGGNTIYF. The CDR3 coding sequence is TGTGCCAGCTCACCGCTAGACAGGCCTGGTGGAAACACCATATATTTT.

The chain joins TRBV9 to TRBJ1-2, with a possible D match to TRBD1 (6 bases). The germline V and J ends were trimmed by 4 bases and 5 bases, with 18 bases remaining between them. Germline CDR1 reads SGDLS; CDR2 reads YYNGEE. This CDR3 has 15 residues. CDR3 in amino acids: CASSPRSTGPYGYTF. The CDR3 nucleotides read TGTGCCAGCAGCCCCCGATCGACAGGCCCATATGGCTACACCTTC.

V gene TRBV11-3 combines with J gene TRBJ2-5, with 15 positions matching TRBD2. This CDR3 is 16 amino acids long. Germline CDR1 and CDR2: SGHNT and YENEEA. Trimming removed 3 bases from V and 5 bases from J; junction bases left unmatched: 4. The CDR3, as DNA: TGTGCCAGCAGCTTGGGACTAGCGGGGGGCGTGGAGACCCAGTACTTC. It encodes CASSLGLAGGVETQYF.

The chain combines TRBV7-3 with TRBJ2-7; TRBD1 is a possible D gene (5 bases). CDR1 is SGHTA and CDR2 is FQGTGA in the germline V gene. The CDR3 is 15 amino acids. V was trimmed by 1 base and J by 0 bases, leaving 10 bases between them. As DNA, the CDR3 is TGTGCCAGCAGCTTAAGCGGAGACAGCTCCTACGAGCAGTACTTC. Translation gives CASSLSGDSSYEQYF.

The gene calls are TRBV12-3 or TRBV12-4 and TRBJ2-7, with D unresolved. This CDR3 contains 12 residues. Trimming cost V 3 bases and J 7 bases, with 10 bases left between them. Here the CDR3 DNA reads TGTGCCAGCAGTTTCAAGAGATGGGAGCAGTACTTC. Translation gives CASSFKRWEQYF.

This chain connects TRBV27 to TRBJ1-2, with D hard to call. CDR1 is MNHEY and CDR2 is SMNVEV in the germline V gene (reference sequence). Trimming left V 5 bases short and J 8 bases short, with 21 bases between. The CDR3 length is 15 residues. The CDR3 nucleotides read TGTGCCAGCAGTCTCTTTGGCCGGCAGGCCCTGGGCTACACCTTC. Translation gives CASSLFGRQALGYTF.

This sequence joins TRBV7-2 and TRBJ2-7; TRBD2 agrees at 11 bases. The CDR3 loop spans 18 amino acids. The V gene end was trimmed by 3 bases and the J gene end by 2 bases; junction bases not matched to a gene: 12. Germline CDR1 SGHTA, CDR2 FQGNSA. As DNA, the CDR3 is TGTGCCAGCAGCTTGCGGGGCAAGGGACTAGCGGAGGCCTACGAGCAGTACTTC. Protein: CASSLRGKGLAEAYEQYF.

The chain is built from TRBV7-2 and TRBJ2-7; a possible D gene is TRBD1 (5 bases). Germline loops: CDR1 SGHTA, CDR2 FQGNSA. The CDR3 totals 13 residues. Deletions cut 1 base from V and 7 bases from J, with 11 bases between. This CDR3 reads CASSLVWTREQYF. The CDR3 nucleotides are TGTGCCAGCAGCTTAGTTTGGACAAGAGAGCAGTACTTC.

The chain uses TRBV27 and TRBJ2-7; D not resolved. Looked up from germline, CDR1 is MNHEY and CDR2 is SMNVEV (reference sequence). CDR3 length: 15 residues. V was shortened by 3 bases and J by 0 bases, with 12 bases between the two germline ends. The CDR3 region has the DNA TGTGCCAGCAGTTTTCTGTCCCACTCCTCCTACGAGCAGTACTTC. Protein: CASSFLSHSSYEQYF.

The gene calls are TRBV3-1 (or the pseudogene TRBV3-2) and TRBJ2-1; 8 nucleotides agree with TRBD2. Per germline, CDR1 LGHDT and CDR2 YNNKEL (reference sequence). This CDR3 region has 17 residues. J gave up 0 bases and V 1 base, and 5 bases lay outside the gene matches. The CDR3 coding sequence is TGTGCCAGCAGCCAAGTCCCCACTAGCGGCTCCTACAATGAGCAGTTCTTC. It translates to CASSQVPTSGSYNEQFF.

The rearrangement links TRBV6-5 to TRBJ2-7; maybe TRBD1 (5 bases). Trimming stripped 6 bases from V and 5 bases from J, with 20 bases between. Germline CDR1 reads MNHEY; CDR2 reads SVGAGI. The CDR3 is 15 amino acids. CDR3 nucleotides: TGTGCCAGCAGAAACAAAGGAGAAAGGGGCCACGAGCAGTACTTC. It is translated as CASRNKGERGHEQYF.

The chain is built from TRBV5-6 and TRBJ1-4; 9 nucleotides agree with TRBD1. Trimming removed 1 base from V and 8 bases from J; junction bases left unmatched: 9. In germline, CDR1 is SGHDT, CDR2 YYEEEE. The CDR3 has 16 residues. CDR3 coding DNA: TGTGCCAGCAGCTTGTCGTCGTACAGGGGGCCAGAAAAACTGTTTTTT. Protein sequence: CASSLSSYRGPEKLFF.

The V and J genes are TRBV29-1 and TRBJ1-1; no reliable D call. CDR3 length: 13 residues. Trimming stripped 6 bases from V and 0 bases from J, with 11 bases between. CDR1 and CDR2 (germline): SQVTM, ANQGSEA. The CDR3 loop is CSVLRVLNTEAFF. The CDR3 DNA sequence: TGCAGCGTGTTAAGAGTGTTGAACACTGAAGCTTTCTTT.

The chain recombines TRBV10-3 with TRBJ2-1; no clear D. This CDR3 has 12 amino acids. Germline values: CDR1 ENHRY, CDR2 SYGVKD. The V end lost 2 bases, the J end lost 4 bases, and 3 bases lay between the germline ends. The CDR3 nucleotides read TGTGCCATCAGTGAGCCTTACAATGAGCAGTTCTTC. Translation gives CAISEPYNEQFF.

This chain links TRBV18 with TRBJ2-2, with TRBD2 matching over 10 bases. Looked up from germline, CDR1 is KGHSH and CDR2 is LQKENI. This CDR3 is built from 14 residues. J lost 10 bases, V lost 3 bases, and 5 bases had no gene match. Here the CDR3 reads CASSPLAGDEELFF. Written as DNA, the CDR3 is TGTGCCAGCTCACCGCTAGCGGGGGACGAGGAGCTGTTTTTT.

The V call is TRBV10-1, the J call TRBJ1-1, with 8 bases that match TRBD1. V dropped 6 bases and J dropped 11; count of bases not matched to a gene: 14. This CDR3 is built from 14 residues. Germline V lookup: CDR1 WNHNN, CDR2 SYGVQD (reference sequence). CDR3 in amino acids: CASSDTRQGRKAFF. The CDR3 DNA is TGCGCCAGCAGCGACACTAGACAGGGGAGGAAGGCTTTCTTT.

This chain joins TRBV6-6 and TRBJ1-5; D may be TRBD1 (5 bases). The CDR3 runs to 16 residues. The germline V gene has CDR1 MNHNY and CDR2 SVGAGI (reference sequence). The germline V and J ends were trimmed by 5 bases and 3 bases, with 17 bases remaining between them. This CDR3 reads CASSLDSGGVNQPQHF. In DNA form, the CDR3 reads TGTGCCAGCAGTCTCGATTCCGGGGGGGTCAATCAGCCCCAGCATTTT.

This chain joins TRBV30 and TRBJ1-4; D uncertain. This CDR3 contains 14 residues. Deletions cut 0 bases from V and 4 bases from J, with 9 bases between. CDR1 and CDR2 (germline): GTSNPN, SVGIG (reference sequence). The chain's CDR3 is CAWSVARFNEKLFF. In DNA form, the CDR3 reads TGTGCCTGGAGTGTTGCACGGTTTAATGAAAAACTGTTTTTT.

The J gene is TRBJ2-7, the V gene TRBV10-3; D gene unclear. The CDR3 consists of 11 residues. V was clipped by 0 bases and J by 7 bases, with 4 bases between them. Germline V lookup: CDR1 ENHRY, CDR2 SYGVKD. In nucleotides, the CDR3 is TGTGCCATCAGTGAGTCCCGGGAGCAGTACTTC. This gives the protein CAISESREQYF.

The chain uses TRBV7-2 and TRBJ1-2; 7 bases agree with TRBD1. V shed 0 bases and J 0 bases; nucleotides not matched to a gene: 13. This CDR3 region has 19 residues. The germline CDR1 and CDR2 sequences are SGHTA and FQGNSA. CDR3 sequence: CASSLALGQLRTTNYGYTF. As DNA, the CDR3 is TGTGCCAGCAGCTTAGCGCTGGGACAGCTACGTACCACTAACTATGGCTACACCTTC.

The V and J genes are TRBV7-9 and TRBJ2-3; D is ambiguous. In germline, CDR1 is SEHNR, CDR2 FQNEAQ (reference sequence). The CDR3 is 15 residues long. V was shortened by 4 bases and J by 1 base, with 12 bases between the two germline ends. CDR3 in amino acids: CASSSVAAGTDTQYF. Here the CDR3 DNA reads TGTGCCAGCAGCTCAGTGGCGGCTGGCACAGATACGCAGTATTTT.